Below, 27 T cell receptor beta chains from the same sample are listed, as sequenced in a study of T and B cells in COVID-19 patients. Multiplex PCR with BIOMED2 TRB-A/B primer pools amplified TRB rearrangements. Via MiXCR, TCRdb re-called the multiplex PCR reads, giving one row per CDR3 protein. There are about 15,000 distinct CDR3 sequences in the sample; around 30% occur only once, and approximately 1.2% lies in the top ten. Blood genomic DNA input for TRB amplification was about 240-550 ng. The sample comprised blood. The receptors come from a human donor who had recovered from COVID-19.

This clonotype is classed as medium-sized (0.01 to 0.1%). CDR3 bases: TGTGCCAGCAGTTTCAGTAACGTGAGAAATTCACCCCTCCACTTT. Protein product: CASSFSNVRNSPLHF. The chain links TRBV27 to TRBJ1-6; D not certain. The CDR3 is 15 amino acids. V was trimmed by 3 bases and J by 7 bases, leaving 13 bases between them. The germline V gene encodes CDR1 MNHEY and CDR2 SMNVEV (reference sequence).

The gene calls are TRBV12-3 or TRBV12-4 and TRBJ1-4; unclear D gene. The CDR3 runs to 16 residues. V lost 5 bases to trimming and J lost 5 bases, with 18 bases between them. In DNA form, the CDR3 reads TGTGCCAGCAGTCTACCAAAAAACGTTCTCAATGAAAAACTGTTTTTT. It is translated as CASSLPKNVLNEKLFF.

This clonotype turned up a few times. This chain joins TRBV18 and TRBJ1-1; D is undetermined. CDR3 length: 12 residues. Per germline, CDR1 KGHSH and CDR2 LQKENI. V was clipped by 6 bases and J by 8 bases, with 13 bases between them. CDR3 in DNA: TGTGCCAGCTCCCCTAGGGAAGAGGAAGCTTTCTTT. It codes for CASSPREEEAFF.

The J gene is TRBJ2-7, the V gene TRBV4-3; weak D call: TRBD1 (5 bases). Trimming left V 8 bases short and J 7 bases short, with 18 bases between. The CDR3 runs 13 residues. Germline CDR1 LGHNA, CDR2 YSLEER. CDR3 sequence (DNA): TGCGCCAGCGCAGACCTCTCGACAGATGAGCAGTACTTC. Residues: CASADLSTDEQYF.

This clonotype rates as medium-sized. The chain carries TRBV19 and TRBJ1-4; TRBD1 might be the D (6 bases). V lost 3 bases and J lost 7, with 12 bases in between. Germline V lookup: CDR1 LNHDA, CDR2 SQIVND (reference sequence). The CDR3 totals 14 residues. DNA of the CDR3: TGTGCCAGTAGTATCTCCGGGACATCTGAAAAACTGTTTTTT. Translating it yields CASSISGTSEKLFF.

This clonotype was picked up many times. This sequence joins TRBV6-5 and TRBJ2-7, with D perhaps TRBD1 (5 bases). The CDR3 covers 14 residues. V was shortened by 3 bases and J by 2 bases, with 11 bases between the two germline ends. Germline values: CDR1 MNHEY, CDR2 SVGAGI. CDR3 nucleotide sequence: TGTGCCAGCAGTTATTCCACGACAGCCTACGAGCAGTACTTC. Translation: CASSYSTTAYEQYF.

Only a few counts were recorded for this clonotype. The chain employs TRBV19 and TRBJ1-5, with D perhaps TRBD1 (5 bases). Germline V CDR1 and CDR2: LNHDA, SQIVND (reference sequence). There are 14 residues in the CDR3. V was pared by 5 bases and J by 0 bases, with 8 bases between. The CDR3 nucleotides are TGTGCCAGTAGTTTCCAGGGTAGCAATCAGCCCCAGCATTTT. Translation: CASSFQGSNQPQHF.

Remarks on this clonotype: With a much larger clone just one base away, this may be a read error. The V gene is TRBV27, the J gene TRBJ2-2; no clear D gene. The V gene's germline CDR1 is MNHEY and CDR2 SMNVEV (reference sequence). CDR3 length: 13 residues. CDR3 protein: CAGSIISAGELFF. The CDR3 coding sequence is TGTGCCGGCAGCATAATTTCGGCCGGGGAGCTGTTTTTT.

By its share, this clonotype is medium-sized. This chain links TRBV27 with TRBJ2-7, with D perhaps TRBD2 (6 bases). CDR1 and CDR2 from the germline V gene are MNHEY and SMNVEV (reference sequence). This CDR3 spans 13 amino acids. Trimming pared 3 bases from V and 3 bases from J, leaving 9 bases between. CDR3 nucleotides: TGTGCCAGCAGTTTGGCCGGGGGCTACGAGCAGTACTTC. It is translated as CASSLAGGYEQYF.

The rearrangement uses TRBV6-1 and TRBJ1-6, with 8 bases aligning to TRBD1. Losses at the gene ends were 8 bases for V and 7 bases for J; bases not matched to a gene: 7. The length of the CDR3 is 14 residues. CDR1 and CDR2 (germline): MNHNS, SASEGT. CDR3 DNA: TGTGCCAGCGAAACAGGGGGTTTAAATTCACCCCTCCACTTT. Translation gives CASETGGLNSPLHF.

There are many counts of this clonotype. The CDR3 nucleotides read TGTGCCAGCAGTTTAAGTCTGGTGGCTCTACGTCTTCCTGAGCAGTTCTTC. Protein product: CASSLSLVALRLPEQFF. The chain links TRBV27 to TRBJ2-1; D not resolved. This CDR3 is 17 amino acids long. V was cut by 2 bases and J by 9 bases, with 23 bases left in between. Germline CDR1 MNHEY, CDR2 SMNVEV (reference sequence).

This clonotype was seen only a few times. J is TRBJ1-2 and V is TRBV12-3 or TRBV12-4; TRBD1 might be the D (5 bases). V lost 3 bases, J lost 4 bases, and 15 bases lay in between. The length of the CDR3 is 15 residues. CDR3 amino acids: CASSFGGQAIYGYTF. The CDR3 DNA sequence: TGTGCCAGCAGTTTCGGGGGTCAGGCGATCTATGGCTACACCTTC.

This clonotype has only a few counts. This chain connects TRBV30 to TRBJ1-5; D gene uncertain. V was trimmed by 4 bases and J by 1 base, leaving 8 bases between them. The germline V gene encodes CDR1 GTSNPN and CDR2 SVGIG (reference sequence). The CDR3 is 13 amino acids. As DNA, the CDR3 is TGTGCCTGGACTAGTGACAGCAATCAGCCCCAGCATTTT. This encodes CAWTSDSNQPQHF.

The V call is TRBV19, the J call TRBJ1-1; D is undetermined. V was pared by 7 bases and J by 2 bases, with 14 bases between. Looked up from germline, CDR1 is LNHDA and CDR2 is SQIVND (reference sequence). The CDR3 covers 14 residues. CDR3 sequence (DNA): TGTGCCAGTAAACGAGGATCTTCTAACACTGAAGCTTTCTTT. Amino acid sequence: CASKRGSSNTEAFF.

This clonotype is medium-sized (0.01 to 0.1%) within its sample. This chain uses TRBV29-1 with TRBJ1-2; 9 bases agree with TRBD1. Per germline, CDR1 SQVTM and CDR2 ANQGSEA. CDR3 size: 14 residues. V was pared by 6 bases and J by 4 bases, with 9 bases of the junction left unmatched. The CDR3 sequence: CSVQRGTGSYGYTF. Written as DNA, the CDR3 is TGCAGCGTCCAACGGGGGACAGGGTCCTATGGCTACACCTTC.

Only a few counts were recorded for this clonotype. The chain couples TRBV30 to TRBJ1-2; tentative D call: TRBD1 (6 bases). Between the trimmed V and J ends, which lost 6 bases and 8 bases, there was a span of 22 bases. The CDR3 extends over 14 amino acids. The V gene's germline CDR1 is GTSNPN and CDR2 SVGIG (reference sequence). CDR3 sequence reads: CACSTGPKRGGYTF. CDR3 coding DNA: TGTGCCTGCTCGACAGGCCCCAAGAGAGGGGGCTACACCTTC.

The rearrangement uses TRBV12-3 or TRBV12-4 and TRBJ1-4, with 7 positions matching TRBD1. The CDR3 extends over 17 amino acids. With 5 bases clipped from V and 8 bases from J, the junction kept 17 bases outside the gene matches. The CDR3 loop reads CASSPLGTAIVREKLFF. In nucleotides, the CDR3 is TGTGCCAGCAGTCCCCTCGGGACAGCGATTGTAAGGGAAAAACTGTTTTTT.

This clonotype was detected a few times. CDR3 coding DNA: TGTGCCAGCAGTTTGGGCAGCAAAGAGACCCAGTACTTC. It yields the protein CASSLGSKETQYF. V is TRBV12-3 or TRBV12-4 and J is TRBJ2-5, with D unresolved. The length of the CDR3 is 13 residues. Trimming stripped 3 bases from V and 3 bases from J, with 8 bases between.

The V and J genes are TRBV5-1 and TRBJ1-1; TRBD1 might be the D (5 bases). V lost 0 bases to trimming and J lost 4 bases, with 13 bases between them. The CDR3 has 15 residues. Germline values: CDR1 SGHRS, CDR2 YFSETQ. CDR3 loop: CASSLVGALSTEAFF. For the CDR3, the DNA is TGCGCCAGCAGCTTGGTCGGGGCCCTATCCACTGAAGCTTTCTTT.

This rearrangement joins TRBV12-3 or TRBV12-4 to TRBJ1-2, with D perhaps TRBD1 (5 bases). This CDR3 is 11 amino acids long. V was shortened by 4 bases and J by 6 bases, with 6 bases between the two germline ends. The CDR3 sequence is CASSWGHGYTF. Here the CDR3 DNA reads TGTGCCAGCAGTTGGGGCCATGGCTACACCTTC.

This clonotype has only a few counts. The chain recombines TRBV6-2 or TRBV6-3 with TRBJ1-5; tentative D call: TRBD1 (6 bases). The CDR3 is 15 residues long. V lost 6 bases and J lost 10, with 22 bases in between. Germline CDR1 and CDR2: MNHEY and SVGEGT. This chain's CDR3 is CASSRDNGAGGPQHF. The CDR3 DNA sequence: TGTGCCAGCAGCCGGGACAACGGGGCCGGCGGTCCCCAGCATTTT.

This sequence joins TRBV6-2 or TRBV6-3 and TRBJ2-7, with D possibly being TRBD1 (7 bases). V was pared by 6 bases and J by 9 bases, with 27 bases between. Germline assignment: CDR1 MNHEY and CDR2 SVGEGT. The CDR3 has 16 amino acids. The CDR3 DNA is TGTGCCAGCAGCATCGATTGGGACAGAGGGAGGAGGCGGCAGTACTTC. Its translation is CASSIDWDRGRRRQYF.

As concerns this clonotype: A much larger clone lies one base from this, so it may be a read error. This is likely a read error, given that the CDR3 carries no conserved phenylalanine or tryptophan at its end. The chain recombines TRBV11-3 with TRBJ2-4, with D maybe TRBD2 (5 bases). Germline values: CDR1 SGHNT, CDR2 YENEEA. V was trimmed by 5 bases and J by 0 bases, leaving 17 bases between them. This CDR3 has 17 amino acids. In DNA form, the CDR3 reads TGTGCCAGCAGCCTTAGCCTAGCTCGTCCAGCCAAAAACATTCAGTACTTA. It is translated as CASSLSLARPAKNIQYL.

This rearrangement joins TRBV4-3 to TRBJ2-1; D call uncertain. The CDR3 sequence is 16 residues long. Deletions cut 0 bases from V and 0 bases from J, with 9 bases between. CDR1 LGHNA and CDR2 YSLEER come from the germline V gene. CDR3 nucleotides: TGCGCCAGCAGCCAAGATTTGAGGAGCTCCTACAATGAGCAGTTCTTC. Translated: CASSQDLRSSYNEQFF.

This clonotype is medium-sized (0.01 to 0.1%) within its sample. The chain carries TRBV18 and TRBJ2-1; possibly TRBD1 for D (7 bases). The germline V gene has CDR1 KGHSH and CDR2 LQKENI. V lost 3 bases, J lost 8 bases, and 26 bases lay in between. The CDR3 has 18 residues. The CDR3 DNA follows: TGTGCCAGCTCACCCCTTGGGGCAGGGGGGATTCCTACTTATGAGCAGTTCTTC. Residues: CASSPLGAGGIPTYEQFF.

By share of the sample, this clonotype is medium-sized (0.01 to 0.1%). This chain uses TRBV29-1 with TRBJ1-4; D is undetermined. In germline, CDR1 is SQVTM, CDR2 ANQGSEA. V was trimmed by 3 bases and J by 7 bases, leaving 3 bases between them. The CDR3 covers 10 residues. CDR3 in amino acids: CSVDCEKLFF. In DNA form, the CDR3 reads TGCAGCGTTGACTGTGAAAAACTGTTTTTT.

This chain connects TRBV29-1 to TRBJ1-1, with D maybe TRBD1 (5 bases). Germline loops: CDR1 SQVTM, CDR2 ANQGSEA. Trimming took off 4 bases at V and 6 bases at J, with 24 bases between the two ends. The CDR3 covers 16 residues. CDR3 loop: CSVGGVSFASSPEAFF. The CDR3 region has the DNA TGCAGCGTTGGGGGGGTTAGTTTCGCGAGTAGCCCTGAAGCTTTCTTT.